This entry concerns a single T cell receptor beta chain. Its antigen is as yet unknown. Selected positively for CCR7 and CD45RO-negative, naive CD8 cells excluded terminally differentiated effector memory CD45RA+ cells. All donors were healthy HIV-negative adults lacking recent acute infections or vaccinations. These data come from a study of shared clonotypes between healthy human individuals. Whole-study results and caveats: Sequencing depth was a factor that was expected to affect clonotype sharing among donors. Among the subsets, naive ones generally showed larger estimated richness than memory ones. It was the non-shared clonotypes that had lower generation probabilities than clonotypes shared by all four donors.

The germline gives CDR1 MNHEY, CDR2 SMNVEV (reference sequence). The CDR3 loop spans 14 amino acids. V was shortened by 4 bases and J by 0 bases, with 4 bases between the two germline ends. The data were produced by immunoSEQ multiplex PCR, yet TCRdb's version contains in-frame clones alone and is incomplete. The top ten clones hold 0.85% to 1.2% of a sample with millions of clones, about 95% of them seen once. Sequenced: naive CD8+ T cells sorted from blood. The rearrangement links TRBV27 to TRBJ2-6; D remains unclear. The receptor's source is a man between 18 and 29 years old in good health. The CDR3, as DNA: TGTGCCAGCAGTTGGTCCTCTGGGGCCAACGTCCTGACTTTC. It specifies CASSWSSGANVLTF. Full variable domain (remainder filled in from reference TRBV27 and TRBJ2-6): EAQVTQNPRYLITVTGKKLTVTCSQNMNHEYMSWYRQDPGLGLRQIYYSMNVEVTDKGDVPEGYKVSRKEKRNFPLILESPSPNQTSLYFCASSWSSGANVLTFGAGSRLTVL.